The 6 T cell receptor beta chains reported below all come from one sample, sequenced in a study of metastatic and nonmetastatic thyroid tumors. No treatment had been given to any patient before thyroid surgery. MiXCR reprocessed the PCR reads for TCRdb. The repertoire includes around 27,000 clones, 20% to 30% of them detected once, and more than 2% sits in the top ten. Source material: blood. These receptors came from a female donor with papillary thyroid cancer or a benign thyroid nodule (not recorded which). Some clones in this sample may be carry-over from other donors' samples.

The sample holds many counts of this clone. Mismatch with germline at one junction end may stem from a read error. Additional DNA sequences in this sample encode the identical CDR3. The chain recombines TRBV11-3 with TRBJ1-4, with a weak D call TRBD1 (5 bases). From germline, CDR1 is SGHNT and CDR2 YENEEA. The CDR3 is made up of 13 amino acids. The CDR3 here is CASSKGTDEKLFF. The CDR3 nucleotides are TGCGCCAGCAGCAAGGGGACCGATGAAAAACTGTTTTTT.

As concerns this clone: This may stem from a read error, because a much larger clone lies one nucleotide away. Other DNA variants within this sample encode the same CDR3. The chain's CDR3 is CAGSWSWGGGGEQYF. The CDR3 nucleotides are TGTGCCGGCAGCTGGTCTTGGGGTGGAGGAGGCGAGCAGTACTTC. V gene TRBV5-4 combines with J gene TRBJ2-7, with a tentative D call TRBD2 (5 bases). There are 15 residues in the CDR3. Germline CDR1 SGHNT, CDR2 YYREEE (reference sequence).

This clone was counted at least ten times. V and J are TRBV7-9 and TRBJ1-5; D possibly corresponds to TRBD1 (6 bases). CDR1 is SEHNR and CDR2 is FQNEAQ in the germline V gene (reference sequence). V was trimmed by 5 bases and J by 5 bases, leaving 10 bases between them. The CDR3 sequence is 13 residues long. In DNA, the CDR3 is TGTGCCAGCAGCAGACAGGTCGATCAGCCCCAGCATTTT. Its translation is CASSRQVDQPQHF.

This clone was recorded many times. This chain joins TRBV2 and TRBJ1-5, with 7 bases identical to TRBD1. CDR1 and CDR2 (germline): SNHLY, FYNNEI. The CDR3 consists of 14 residues. Trimming at V came to 6 bases and at J to 4 bases, leaving 6 bases not matched to a gene. In nucleotides, the CDR3 is TGTGCCAGCAGGACCCAGACAGGGAATCAGCCCCAGCATTTT. Amino acid sequence: CASRTQTGNQPQHF.

This clone was recorded a few times. A much larger clone differs from this one at a single base, so this may be a read error. The chain is built from TRBV2 and TRBJ1-4; no clear D gene. CDR3 length: 13 amino acids. Looked up from germline, CDR1 is SNHLY and CDR2 is FYNNEI. The V and J ends lost 3 bases and 7 bases respectively, with 9 bases between them. Here the CDR3 reads CASSDRKCEKLFF. The CDR3 DNA follows: TGTGCCAGCAGTGATAGGAAGTGTGAAAAACTGTTTTTT.

This clone was seen many times. V is TRBV19 and J is TRBJ2-7, with TRBD1 as a possible D gene (5 bases). CDR1 and CDR2 (germline): LNHDA, SQIVND (reference sequence). Trimming took off 5 bases at V and 6 bases at J, with 14 bases between the two ends. The CDR3 length is 13 residues. Here the CDR3 reads CASSLTSGPEQYF. The DNA of the CDR3 is TGTGCCAGTAGTCTCACCTCAGGGCCCGAGCAGTACTTC.